This T cell receptor (beta chain) was documented in a study of shared clonotypes between healthy human individuals. Libraries were prepared by immunoSEQ multiplex PCR; TCRdb keeps only in-frame clonotypes and omits some of them. The sample lists some 550,000 clones; 97% were seen once. Trimming took off 0 bases at V and 6 bases at J, with 15 bases between the two ends. Looked up from germline, CDR1 is LGHNA and CDR2 is YNFKEQ. This CDR3 is 15 amino acids long. V and J are TRBV4-2 and TRBJ2-7; tentatively, D is TRBD1 (6 bases). The TCR comes from a woman aged 25 to 39 in good health. Sequencing was performed on naive CD4+ T cells sorted from blood. The subset was: CD45RA+ positively selected. The CDR3 is CASSQESHRVGEQYF. CDR3 DNA: TGTGCCAGCAGCCAAGAATCCCACAGGGTGGGCGAGCAGTACTTC.